The clone carrying this T cell receptor (beta chain) was detected only a few times. Its target is unknown. This entry is derived from a study of vaccination effects on CD4 cells after COVID-19. This CDR3 has 13 residues. Trimming took off 4 bases at V and 8 bases at J, with 15 bases between the two ends. Per the germline V gene, CDR1 is SGDLS and CDR2 is YYNGEE. Viral peptide pools were used in the ViraFEST assay to expand antigen-specific CD4+ T cells, and sequencing came afterward. Subsequent to a culture period of 10 days, CD4+ T cells were isolated. Participants received two doses of either the BNT162b2 or mRNA-1273 vaccine. The data were produced by immunoSEQ multiplex PCR, yet TCRdb's version contains in-frame clones alone and is incomplete. The profile shows approximately 26,000 clones, 69% of them singletons.

The source of this sequence is a human donor who received a COVID-19 vaccine. The chain links TRBV9 to TRBJ1-2; D not certain. Sequencing used CD4+ T cells from PBMCs cultured with SARS-CoV-2 spike peptides, obtained after COVID-19 vaccination. CDR3 DNA: TGTGCCAGCAGCCGGGTCGGGCGTCAAGGCTACACCTTC. Protein product: CASSRVGRQGYTF.